Below, 7 T cell receptor beta chains from the same sample are listed, as sequenced in a study of cytomegalovirus exposure and HLA in healthy donors. Here immunoSEQ multiplex PCR was the method, and the copy in TCRdb shows in-frame clones only, minus some. The repertoire consists of some 270,000 clones, with 65% to 90% occurring once and the leading ten covering approximately 1%. The sample consisted of PBMCs. The receptors come from a woman between 18 and 30 years old in good health and CMV-seronegative.

The rearrangement uses TRBV4-2 and TRBJ2-7; TRBD2 matches at 7 bases. Per germline, CDR1 LGHNA and CDR2 YNFKEQ. V trimming: 0 bases; J trimming: 3 bases; junction bases outside the gene matches: 8. This CDR3 is 16 amino acids long. Here the CDR3 reads CASSQDRLAEDYEQYF. For the CDR3, the DNA is TGTGCCAGCAGCCAAGATAGGCTAGCGGAGGACTACGAGCAGTACTTC.

The chain links TRBV6-6 to TRBJ2-7; 10 bases agree with TRBD1. The CDR3 runs 14 residues. V shed 7 bases, J shed 0 bases, and the junction held 3 bases outside the gene matches. Looked up from germline, CDR1 is MNHNY and CDR2 is SVGAGI (reference sequence). As DNA, the CDR3 is TGTGCCAGCACCCGGGACAGGGGCTCCTACGAGCAGTACTTC. Translating gives CASTRDRGSYEQYF.

The chain uses TRBV18 and TRBJ1-2, with 7 positions matching TRBD1. The CDR3 runs 13 residues. J was trimmed by 10 bases and V by 6 bases; bases with no gene match: 11. Germline values: CDR1 KGHSH, CDR2 LQKENI. Here the CDR3 reads CASSATGKRDYTF. DNA of the CDR3: TGTGCCAGCTCCGCGACAGGGAAAAGGGACTACACCTTC.

The rearrangement joins TRBV19 to TRBJ1-1; a possible D gene is TRBD1 (5 bases). Germline CDR1 reads LNHDA; CDR2 reads SQIVND (reference sequence). V was clipped by 7 bases and J by 13 bases, with 25 bases between them. The CDR3 runs 14 residues. The CDR3 spells CASNHARGGVRVFF. The CDR3 DNA follows: TGTGCCAGTAACCATGCTCGGGGAGGGGTGAGAGTTTTCTTT.

The gene calls are TRBV6-4 and TRBJ1-5, with a possible D match to TRBD1 (6 bases). The CDR3 length is 14 residues. The V end was cut by 6 bases, the J end by 2 bases, with 11 bases between. Germline V lookup: CDR1 MRHNA, CDR2 SNTAGT. Here the CDR3 DNA reads TGTGCCAGCAGGAGGGCAGGGGGCAATCAGCCCCAGCATTTT. Residues: CASRRAGGNQPQHF.

This chain uses TRBV2 with TRBJ2-3; no firm D call. This CDR3 comprises 11 residues. V was cut by 7 bases and J by 4 bases, with 6 bases left in between. CDR1 is SNHLY, CDR2 FYNNEI, per germline. CDR3 amino acids: CASNGADTQYF. In DNA, the CDR3 is TGTGCCAGCAATGGAGCAGATACGCAGTATTTT. Combining the CDR3 with reference TRBV2 and TRBJ2-3 gives the whole variable domain EPEVTQTPSHQVTQMGQEVILRCVPISNHLYFYWYRQILGQKVEFLVSFYNNEISEKSEIFDDQFSVERPDGSNFTLKIRSTKLEDSAMYFCASNGADTQYFGPGTRLTVL.

The chain is built from TRBV29-1 and TRBJ2-1; D is perhaps TRBD2 (5 bases). Trimming removed 4 bases at V and 0 bases at J, with 10 bases between. From germline, CDR1 is SQVTM and CDR2 ANQGSEA. This CDR3 is 14 amino acids long. The CDR3, as DNA: TGCAGCGTTGCAAGAGCGGACTCCTACAATGAGCAGTTCTTC. Translation: CSVARADSYNEQFF.